The next 29 T cell receptor beta chains were all read from a single sample in a study of T cells in Graves' hyperthyroidism and ophthalmopathy. Amplification targeted TCR beta CDR3 regions from RNA transcripts. The HTBI primer set served for first-round RT-PCR of the TCR CDR3. In TCRdb, the multiplex PCR reads were re-called with MiXCR into one record per CDR3 protein. The sample holds about 420,000 distinct CDR3 sequences; less than 20% are singletons and the top ten take roughly 7.7%. Sequencing used blood. Receptor source: a young woman with Graves' hyperthyroidism.

Many counts were recorded for this clonotype. The J gene is TRBJ2-7, the V gene TRBV12-5, with D possibly matching TRBD2 (6 bases). Germline CDR1 is LGHNT and CDR2 is FRNRAP. With 3 bases removed from V and 7 bases from J, the gap between germline ends came to 16 bases. The CDR3 spans 14 residues. The CDR3 loop reads CASGFWDFPGEQYF. The CDR3 coding sequence is TGTGCTAGTGGTTTCTGGGACTTTCCCGGGGAGCAGTACTTC.

V and J are TRBV29-1 and TRBJ2-7, with 11 bases aligning to TRBD2. The CDR3 loop spans 14 amino acids. V was clipped by 4 bases and J by 2 bases; unmatched bases: 4. The germline CDR1 and CDR2 sequences are SQVTM and ANQGSEA. In DNA form, the CDR3 reads TGCAGCGTTGTCCTAGCGGGAGGACCCTACGAGCAGTACTTC. Protein product: CSVVLAGGPYEQYF.

This clonotype turned up a few times. This chain uses TRBV20-1 with TRBJ1-4; D gene ambiguous. V gave up 5 bases and J gave up 0 bases, with 10 bases separating them. This CDR3 has 14 residues. Germline V lookup: CDR1 DFQATT, CDR2 SNEGSKA (reference sequence). The CDR3 coding sequence is TGCAGTGCTCCCGACTTTGCAACTAATGAAAAACTGTTTTTT. It codes for CSAPDFATNEKLFF.

This clonotype was seen a handful of times. The chain joins TRBV20-1 to TRBJ1-4; D is ambiguous. Germline V gene data show CDR1 as DFQATT and CDR2 as SNEGSKA (reference sequence). The CDR3 is 11 amino acids. CDR3 in DNA: TGCATAGGTCGGGCTAATGAAAAACTGTTTTTT. Amino acids: CIGRANEKLFF.

The table lists this clonotype with many counts. The V and J genes are TRBV30 and TRBJ2-2; TRBD2 agrees at 7 bases. J gave up 5 bases and V 2 bases, and 5 bases lay outside the gene matches. This CDR3 is 14 amino acids long. CDR1 and CDR2 (germline): GTSNPN, SVGIG (reference sequence). CDR3 region: CAWSRLAETGELFF. CDR3 nucleotide sequence: TGTGCCTGGAGTAGGCTAGCGGAAACCGGGGAGCTGTTTTTT.

The chain uses TRBV6-5 and TRBJ2-1; tentatively, D is TRBD1 or TRBD2 (5 bases each). The CDR3 is 15 amino acids. Germline CDR1 reads MNHEY; CDR2 reads SVGAGI. V lost 3 bases and J 10 bases, leaving 19 bases between the germline ends. CDR3 in DNA: TGTGCCAGCAGTTATGTCGGGGACCCTCTTGGGGAGCAGTTCTTC. It is translated as CASSYVGDPLGEQFF.

This clonotype was observed many times. The chain is built from TRBV7-9 and TRBJ2-5; a possible D gene is TRBD2 (7 bases). The CDR3 has 15 amino acids. Trimming took 11 bases from V and 1 from J, leaving 20 bases between them. In germline, CDR1 is SEHNR, CDR2 FQNEAQ (reference sequence). The CDR3 spells CAGRGASGAQETQYF. The CDR3 region has the DNA TGTGCCGGGAGGGGGGCTAGCGGAGCCCAAGAGACCCAGTACTTC. The full variable domain, its missing parts supplied by reference TRBV7-9 and TRBJ2-5, is DTGVSQNPRHKITKRGQNVTFRCDPISEHNRLYWYRQTLGQGPEFLTYFQNEAQLEKSRLLSDRFSAERPKGSFSTLEIQRTEQGDSAMYLCAGRGASGAQETQYFGPGTRLLVL.

The chain couples TRBV10-3 to TRBJ2-3, with 7 bases identical to TRBD2. This CDR3 spans 12 amino acids. J lost 4 bases, V lost 8 bases, and 3 bases had no gene match. The germline V gene encodes CDR1 ENHRY and CDR2 SYGVKD. CDR3 sequence: CAIGLDADTQYF. CDR3 sequence (DNA): TGTGCCATCGGACTAGACGCAGATACGCAGTATTTT.

This clonotype was seen ten or more times. The chain is built from TRBV7-2 and TRBJ1-4; D unclear. Germline CDR1 is SGHTA and CDR2 is FQGNSA. Trimming left V 2 bases short and J 10 bases short, with 11 bases between. The CDR3 has 13 amino acids. CDR3 nucleotides: TGTGCCAGCAGCTTACCCCCAGACCTAAAACTGTTTTTT. Its protein is CASSLPPDLKLFF.

This clonotype was seen ten or more times. V gene TRBV5-1 combines with J gene TRBJ2-7; no definite D call. The germline V gene encodes CDR1 SGHRS and CDR2 YFSETQ. The CDR3 runs 14 residues. Deletions cut 1 base from V and 5 bases from J, with 13 bases between. CDR3 coding DNA: TGCGCCAGCAGCTTGAGACTTTGGGCTGACGAGCAGTACTTC. Amino acid sequence: CASSLRLWADEQYF.

The sample holds many counts of this clonotype. V gene TRBV12-3 or TRBV12-4 combines with J gene TRBJ2-1, with D perhaps matching TRBD1 or TRBD2 (5 bases each). This CDR3 spans 16 amino acids. With 5 bases removed from V and 2 bases from J, the gap between germline ends came to 16 bases. The CDR3 is CASSTPGQGTYNEQFF. CDR3 nucleotide sequence: TGTGCCAGCAGTACCCCGGGGCAGGGCACCTACAATGAGCAGTTCTTC.

The rearrangement joins TRBV6-1 to TRBJ2-3; D may be TRBD2 (6 bases). The CDR3 loop spans 15 amino acids. Germline V gene sequence: CDR1 MNHNS, CDR2 SASEGT. The V gene lost 9 bases and the J gene lost 0 bases, with 16 bases spanning the gap. Written as DNA, the CDR3 is TGTGCCAGTGTCCGGGACTTCGCTAGCACAGATACGCAGTATTTT. Its protein product is CASVRDFASTDTQYF.

This clonotype was found once. The V gene is TRBV12-3 or TRBV12-4, the J gene TRBJ2-7; TRBD1 matches 10 bases. Trimming at V came to 8 bases and at J to 6 bases, leaving 10 bases not matched to a gene. This CDR3 comprises 14 residues. The DNA for the CDR3 is TGTGCCAGCGGACTCGGGACAGGGGACCGCGAGCAGTACTTC. Encoded protein: CASGLGTGDREQYF.

This clonotype was detected many times. The genes are TRBV15 and TRBJ2-7, with 9 bases that match TRBD2. The germline gives CDR1 LNHNV, CDR2 YYDKDF (reference sequence). V was pared by 0 bases and J by 2 bases, with 2 bases of the junction left unmatched. The CDR3 contains 15 residues. CDR3 protein: CATSREPSGTYEQYF. CDR3 nucleotides: TGTGCCACCAGCAGAGAACCTAGCGGGACCTACGAGCAGTACTTC.

The table lists this clonotype with a count of one. This chain joins TRBV27 and TRBJ1-6, with 12 bases fitting TRBD1. With V trimmed by 6 bases and J by 9 bases, 6 bases remained unmatched. The germline V gene encodes CDR1 MNHEY and CDR2 SMNVEV (reference sequence). CDR3 length: 15 residues. CDR3 sequence: CASRGQGASVSPLHF. The CDR3 nucleotides are TGTGCCAGCAGGGGACAGGGGGCATCGGTTTCACCCCTCCACTTT.

Worth noting for this clonotype: Just one base apart from a much larger clone, this may be a read error. The V and J genes are TRBV30 and TRBJ2-2, with TRBD2 matching over 7 bases. This CDR3 contains 14 residues. V lost 3 bases, J lost 7 bases, and 8 bases stayed unmatched. Germline lookup yields CDR1 GTSNPN and CDR2 SVGIG (reference sequence). The CDR3, as DNA: TGTGCCTGGAGACTAGCGAGAGGGAGCGGGGAGCTGTTTTTT. Amino acid sequence: CAWRLARGSGELFF.

This clonotype was seen ten or more times. V is TRBV5-1 and J is TRBJ1-6; 7 bases fit TRBD1. Germline CDR1 is SGHRS and CDR2 is YFSETQ. This CDR3 is built from 17 residues. V trimming: 0 bases; J trimming: 9 bases; junction bases outside the gene matches: 12. The CDR3 here is CASSLALTGARSSPLHF. In DNA form, the CDR3 reads TGCGCCAGCAGCTTGGCGCTTACAGGGGCCCGCAGTTCACCCCTCCACTTT.

In this sample, this clonotype turned up many times. The chain links TRBV4-2 to TRBJ2-5, with D tentatively TRBD1 (5 bases). Germline V gene sequence: CDR1 LGHNA, CDR2 YNFKEQ. Deletions cut 0 bases from V and 4 bases from J, with 12 bases between. The CDR3 consists of 15 residues. CDR3 coding DNA: TGTGCCAGCAGCCAAGATCAGGGTTGGGGAGAGACCCAGTACTTC. Encoded protein: CASSQDQGWGETQYF.

This clonotype was observed a few times. The junction departs from germline at one end; a sequencing error may be responsible. V usage is TRBV14 and J usage is TRBJ2-1, with D possibly TRBD2 on 6 matching bases. Germline loops: CDR1 SGHDN, CDR2 FVKESK. CDR3 size: 16 residues. CDR3 DNA sequence: TGTGCCAACAGCCAAGGGGCGGGGCGTAGGTACAATGAGCAGTTCTTC. Its protein product is CANSQGAGRRYNEQFF.

This clonotype was observed many times. The chain joins TRBV7-3 to TRBJ2-5; D is unclear. V lost 2 bases and J 5 bases, leaving 9 bases between the germline ends. Germline V gene sequence: CDR1 SGHTA, CDR2 FQGTGA. This CDR3 comprises 13 residues. The CDR3: CASSLSRSETQYF. CDR3 DNA sequence: TGTGCCAGCAGCTTATCCAGATCGGAGACCCAGTACTTC. Together with reference TRBV7-3 and TRBJ2-5, the CDR3 gives the full variable domain: GAGVSQTPSNKVTEKGKYVELRCDPISGHTALYWYRQSLGQGPEFLIYFQGTGAADDSGLPNDRFFAVRPEGSVSTLKIQRTERGDSAVYLCASSLSRSETQYFGPGTRLLVL.

This clonotype has only a few counts. The rearrangement uses TRBV28 and TRBJ2-5; D ambiguous. Germline CDR1 reads MDHEN; CDR2 reads SYDVKM. The CDR3 extends over 18 amino acids. The V end was cut by 3 bases, the J end by 0 bases, with 20 bases between. The chain's CDR3 is CASSFLFIGRTYQETQYF. The CDR3 nucleotides are TGTGCCAGCAGTTTTCTTTTTATTGGACGGACGTACCAAGAGACCCAGTACTTC.

This clonotype was found a few times. The chain employs TRBV28 and TRBJ1-5; D is uncertain. The CDR3 is 15 residues long. Trimming stripped 6 bases from V and 6 bases from J, with 18 bases between. CDR1 and CDR2 (germline): MDHEN, SYDVKM. The CDR3 loop reads CASRARRVSGQPQHF. DNA for the CDR3: TGTGCCAGCAGGGCCCGGAGGGTGTCGGGTCAGCCCCAGCATTTT.

This clonotype was seen a few times. The chain is built from TRBV7-9 and TRBJ1-5; the D gene could be TRBD1 or TRBD2 (6 bases each). TRBJ2-3 explains the end of the DNA better; the J call may be wrong. The V gene's germline CDR1 is SEHNR and CDR2 FQNEAQ (reference sequence). The CDR3 spans 14 residues. The CDR3 spells CASSPYGGNQPQYF. In nucleotides, the CDR3 is TGTGCCAGCAGCCCGTACGGGGGCAATCAGCCCCAGTATTTT.

In its sample, this clonotype was seen a few times. This chain connects TRBV12-5 to TRBJ2-2; D might be TRBD2 (7 bases). The germline V and J ends were trimmed by 8 bases and 3 bases, with 16 bases remaining between them. This CDR3 is 15 amino acids long. CDR1 and CDR2 from the germline V gene are LGHNT and FRNRAP. CDR3 in DNA: TGTGCTAGTAATCCCCGGGGGGCTTACACCGGGGAGCTGTTTTTT. Encoded protein: CASNPRGAYTGELFF.

This clonotype came up a few times. This chain connects TRBV5-1 to TRBJ1-2, with D maybe TRBD1 (5 bases). Trimming took 3 bases from V and 3 from J, leaving 15 bases between them. The V gene's germline CDR1 is SGHRS and CDR2 YFSETQ. The CDR3 covers 15 residues. CDR3 nucleotides: TGCGCCAGCAGCTCAGGGCTCGGACATGACTATGGCTACACCTTC. Its translation is CASSSGLGHDYGYTF.

This clonotype has ten or more counts. The gene calls are TRBV15 and TRBJ2-5, with a tentative D call TRBD1 (6 bases). CDR1 and CDR2 (germline): LNHNV, YYDKDF (reference sequence). The CDR3 has 14 residues. The V end was cut by 3 bases, the J end by 0 bases, with 8 bases between. The CDR3 is CATSSGTHQETQYF. CDR3 DNA sequence: TGTGCCACCAGCAGCGGGACACACCAAGAGACCCAGTACTTC.

This clonotype was seen many times. This chain uses TRBV30 with TRBJ2-7; D tentatively fits TRBD1 or TRBD2 (6 bases each). The CDR3 length is 13 residues. Germline loops: CDR1 GTSNPN, CDR2 SVGIG (reference sequence). V was clipped by 3 bases and J by 2 bases, with 11 bases between them. The CDR3 loop reads CAWSGGQTYEQYF. CDR3 nucleotides: TGTGCCTGGAGCGGGGGACAAACCTACGAGCAGTACTTC. The full variable domain, with the rest looked up from reference TRBV30 and TRBJ2-7, is SQTIHQWPATLVQPVGSPLSLECTVEGTSNPNLYWYRQAAGRGLQLLFYSVGIGQISSEVPQNLSASRPQDRQFILSSKKLLLSDSGFYLCAWSGGQTYEQYFGPGTRLTVT.

The V call is TRBV28, the J call TRBJ2-5, with D perhaps matching TRBD2 (6 bases). This CDR3 region has 16 residues. Trimming cost V 3 bases and J 2 bases, with 16 bases left between them. The germline V gene has CDR1 MDHEN and CDR2 SYDVKM. CDR3 DNA: TGTGCCAGCAGTTTTCGGGGGTCAGGGCCTCAAGAGACCCAGTACTTC. Protein: CASSFRGSGPQETQYF.

This clonotype appeared many times. V gene TRBV13 combines with J gene TRBJ2-5; either TRBD1 or TRBD2 may fit D (6 bases each). This CDR3 has 15 residues. Trimming left V 7 bases short and J 5 bases short, with 20 bases between. The germline CDR1 and CDR2 sequences are PRHDT and FYEKMQ (reference sequence). In DNA, the CDR3 is TGTGCCAGCACCCCCATTCGGGGGCCCAGGGAGACCCAGTACTTC. Its protein product is CASTPIRGPRETQYF.